The text below deals with one T cell receptor (beta chain). The data belong to a study of CD8+ T cells in alopecia areata. RNA was isolated and reverse transcribed to cDNA, the sequencing template. Generated by immunoSEQ multiplex PCR, the TCRdb table keeps only in-frame clones and is missing some. Of around 120,000 clones listed, 47% are singletons. The source material was NKG2D-low CD8+ T cells sorted from blood. This receptor was identified in a human donor with alopecia areata.

The CDR3 region has the DNA TGTGCCACCTTTAGCGGGGCTTACACAGATACGCAGTATTTT. Its protein is CATFSGAYTDTQYF. This chain uses TRBV2 with TRBJ2-3, with 8 bases that match TRBD2. Per germline, CDR1 SNHLY and CDR2 FYNNEI. Trimming took 10 bases from V and 2 from J; bases not matched to a gene: 8. The CDR3 consists of 14 residues.